These T cell receptor beta chains were read from a single sample in a study of cytomegalovirus exposure and HLA in healthy donors. Profiled with immunoSEQ multiplex PCR; TCRdb holds only in-frame clones, not every one. The repertoire consists of around 70,000 clones, with roughly 92% occurring once and the leading ten covering 0.5% to 0.75%. Material: PBMCs. The receptor source for this set is a woman aged 18-35 years in good health and CMV-seronegative. Each CDR3 is given with its conserved first and last residue. D genes are given only for firm matches. Clone size is stated in some rows and not others, as once, few, many or a class when expanded.

TRBJ1-1 TRBD1 . TRBV10-1 TGCGCCAGCAGTGAAGATGGACAGGGAGATATAGACACTGAAGCTTTCTTT CASSEDGQGDIDTEAFF
TRBJ2-3 TRBD1 . TRBV5-1 TGCGCCAGCAGCCTCCAGACAGGGGTCACAGATACGCAGTATTTT CASSLQTGVTDTQYF
TRBJ1-2 . . TRBV5-1 TGCGCCAGCAGCTTCACACGGGACTATGGCTACACCTTC CASSFTRDYGYTF
TRBJ2-1 . . TRBV6-5 TGTGCCAGCAGTTACGACCATCGGGCGGGCCGTGAGCAGTTCTTC CASSYDHRAGREQFF
TRBJ2-1 . . TRBV28 TGTGCCAGCAGGCAAGGACTCTTCGGTGAGCAGTTCTTC CASRQGLFGEQFF
TRBJ2-1 TRBD2 . TRBV6-5 TGTGCCAGCACCTACGACAGCGGGGGCAATGAGCAGTTCTTC CASTYDSGGNEQFF
TRBJ2-2 . . TRBV5-1 TGCGCCAGCAGCTTGGTCGGCCAGGACACCGGGGAGCTGTTTTTT CASSLVGQDTGELFF
TRBJ2-5 . . TRBV27 TGTGCCAGCAGTCTAGACTGGGAAGAGACCCAGTACTTC CASSLDWEETQYF
TRBJ1-2 . . TRBV2 TGTGCCAGCACCCCTCTTCGGGGTCGGAGTGGCTACACCTTC CASTPLRGRSGYTF
TRBJ2-3 TRBD2 . TRBV19 TGTGCCAGTAGTATCCAGGCGGGGGGCGCAGATACGCAGTATTTT CASSIQAGGADTQYF
TRBJ1-5 TRBD1 once TRBV27 TGTGCCAGCACGGACAGGGCATATAGCAATCAGCCCCAGCATTTT CASTDRAYSNQPQHF
TRBJ2-7 . . TRBV7-9 TGTGCCAGCAGCCCAGGGACACTTGGCTACGAGCAGTACTTC CASSPGTLGYEQYF
TRBJ2-7 . once TRBV28 TGTGCCAGCAGTTTATCAGGGGCTGGGCAGTACTTC CASSLSGAGQYF
TRBJ2-2 . . TRBV4-3 TGCGCCAGCAGCCAAGACCAGCTAGCGAGCGGGGAGCTGTTTTTT CASSQDQLASGELFF
TRBJ1-6 . . TRBV11-2 TGTGCCAGCAGCCAACCGGTCGAAGGGAGTTCACCCCTCCACTTT CASSQPVEGSSPLHF
TRBJ1-4 TRBD1 . TRBV6-4 TGTGCCAGCAGAGGAACCGGGACAGGGAATGAAAAACTGTTTTTT CASRGTGTGNEKLFF
TRBJ1-1 . . TRBV7-8 TGTGCCAGCAGCCTGGGGCGAGCTGAAGCTTTCTTT CASSLGRAEAFF